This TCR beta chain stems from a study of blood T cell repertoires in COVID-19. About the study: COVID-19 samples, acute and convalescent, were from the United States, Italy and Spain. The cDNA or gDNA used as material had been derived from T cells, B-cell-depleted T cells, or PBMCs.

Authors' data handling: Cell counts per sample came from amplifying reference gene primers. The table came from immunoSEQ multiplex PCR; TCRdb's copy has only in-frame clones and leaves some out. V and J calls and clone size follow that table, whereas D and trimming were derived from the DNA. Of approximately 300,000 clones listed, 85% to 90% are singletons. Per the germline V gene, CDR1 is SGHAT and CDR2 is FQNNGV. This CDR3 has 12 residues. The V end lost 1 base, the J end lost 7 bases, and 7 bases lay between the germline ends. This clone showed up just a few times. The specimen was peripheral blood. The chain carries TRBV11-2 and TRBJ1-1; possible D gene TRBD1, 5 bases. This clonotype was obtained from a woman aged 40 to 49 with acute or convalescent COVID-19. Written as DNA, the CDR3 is TGTGCCAGCAGCTTAGGACAGTTTGAAGCTTTCTTT. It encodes CASSLGQFEAFF.